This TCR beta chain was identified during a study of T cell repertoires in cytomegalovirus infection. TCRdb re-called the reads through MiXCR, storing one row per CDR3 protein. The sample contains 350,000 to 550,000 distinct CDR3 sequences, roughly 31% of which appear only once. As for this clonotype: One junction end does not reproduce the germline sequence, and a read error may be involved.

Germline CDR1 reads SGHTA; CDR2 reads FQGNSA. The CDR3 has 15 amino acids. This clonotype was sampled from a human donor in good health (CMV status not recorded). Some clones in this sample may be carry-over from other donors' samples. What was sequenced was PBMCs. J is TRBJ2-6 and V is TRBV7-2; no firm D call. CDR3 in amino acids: CDSSRDPGLSNVLTF. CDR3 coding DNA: TGTGACAGCAGCCGTGACCCGGGCCTGTCCAACGTCCTGACTTTC.